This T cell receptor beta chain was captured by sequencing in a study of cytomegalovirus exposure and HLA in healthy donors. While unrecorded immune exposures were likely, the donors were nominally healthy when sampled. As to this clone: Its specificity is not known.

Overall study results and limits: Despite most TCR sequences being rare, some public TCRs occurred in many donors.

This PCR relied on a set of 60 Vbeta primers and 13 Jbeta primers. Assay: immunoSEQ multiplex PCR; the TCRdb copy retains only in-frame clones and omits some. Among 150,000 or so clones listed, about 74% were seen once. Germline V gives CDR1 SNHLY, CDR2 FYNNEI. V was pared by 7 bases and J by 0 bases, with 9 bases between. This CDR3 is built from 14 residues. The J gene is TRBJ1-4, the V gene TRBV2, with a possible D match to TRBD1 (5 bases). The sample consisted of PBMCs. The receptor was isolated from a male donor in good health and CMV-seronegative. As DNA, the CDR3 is TGTGCCAGCATTCAGGACACAACTAATGAAAAACTGTTTTTT. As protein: CASIQDTTNEKLFF.